The source of this T cell receptor (beta chain) is a study of blood T cell repertoires in COVID-19. The overall study: Samples of COVID-19 (acute and convalescent) were obtained from the United States, Italy and Spain. Sources were T cells, B-cell-depleted T cells, or PBMCs; the material itself was cDNA or gDNA.

Original analysis: Reference gene primer amplification gave nucleated cell count estimates. TCRdb's copy holds only in-frame clones and misses some; the assay was immunoSEQ multiplex PCR. V and J calls plus clone size are reproduced from that table; the DNA served to infer D and trimming. This sample has 160,000 or so clones, with 89% found just once. The sequence was collected from a man between 60 and 75 years old with acute or convalescent COVID-19. Sequencing was done on a sample of peripheral blood.

The CDR3 spells CASSLDRVGGYTF. As DNA, the CDR3 is TGCGCCAGCAGCTTGGACAGGGTAGGTGGCTACACCTTC. The rearrangement uses TRBV5-1 and TRBJ1-2; a possible D gene is TRBD1 (6 bases). The CDR3 consists of 13 residues. Germline V gives CDR1 SGHRS, CDR2 YFSETQ. V lost 0 bases to trimming and J lost 7 bases, with 10 bases between them.